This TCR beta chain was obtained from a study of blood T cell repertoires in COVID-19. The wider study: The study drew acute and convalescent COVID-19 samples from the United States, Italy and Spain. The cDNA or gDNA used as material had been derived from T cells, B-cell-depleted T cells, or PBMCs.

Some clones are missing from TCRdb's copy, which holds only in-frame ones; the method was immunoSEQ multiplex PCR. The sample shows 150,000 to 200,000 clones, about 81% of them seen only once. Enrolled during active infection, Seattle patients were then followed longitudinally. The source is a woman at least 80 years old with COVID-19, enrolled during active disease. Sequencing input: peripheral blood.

The CDR3 spells CAKGGSCNQPQHF. Written as DNA, the CDR3 is TGTGCCAAGGGGGGGAGTTGCAATCAGCCCCAGCATTTT. This chain connects TRBV24-1 to TRBJ1-5, with D maybe TRBD1 (6 bases). The CDR3 runs to 13 residues. V was pared by 11 bases and J by 2 bases, with 12 bases between. Germline CDR1 is KGHDR and CDR2 is SFDVKD.